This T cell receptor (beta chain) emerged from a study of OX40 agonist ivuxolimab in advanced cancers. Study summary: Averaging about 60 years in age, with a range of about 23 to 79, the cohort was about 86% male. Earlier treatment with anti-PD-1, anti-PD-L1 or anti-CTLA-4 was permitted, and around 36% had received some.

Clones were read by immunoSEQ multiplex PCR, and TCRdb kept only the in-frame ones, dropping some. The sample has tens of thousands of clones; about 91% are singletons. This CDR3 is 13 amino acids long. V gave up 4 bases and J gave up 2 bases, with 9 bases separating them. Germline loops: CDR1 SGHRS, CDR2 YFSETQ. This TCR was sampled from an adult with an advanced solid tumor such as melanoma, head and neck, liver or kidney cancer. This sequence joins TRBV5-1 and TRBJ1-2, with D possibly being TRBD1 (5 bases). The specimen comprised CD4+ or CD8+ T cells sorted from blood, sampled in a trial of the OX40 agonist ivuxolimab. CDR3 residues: CASSPEGNYGYTF. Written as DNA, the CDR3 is TGCGCCAGCAGCCCAGAGGGGAACTATGGCTACACCTTC.